This T cell receptor beta chain was recorded in a study of shared clonotypes between healthy human individuals. Repertoires were generated with immunoSEQ multiplex PCR, while TCRdb's copy carries only in-frame clones and drops some. The table has about 380,000 clones, around 96% seen once. CDR1 is MGHRA and CDR2 is YSYEKL in the germline V gene. J gave up 5 bases and V 4 bases, and 6 bases lay outside the gene matches. The CDR3 consists of 15 residues. General study results and limits: Blood alone was sampled, and tissue repertoires likely differ. Sharing across several donors was seen in 4% to 6.5% of naive CD4 clonotypes.

As regards this clone: No antigen is known for it.

The chain is built from TRBV4-1 and TRBJ2-1; 9 positions agree with TRBD2. The sequence was collected from a young man in good health. Material: memory CD8+ T cells sorted from blood. Regarding subset: CD45RO+ cells pooled with CCR7-negative TemRA cells. CDR3 DNA: TGCGCCAGCAGCCCCTTGGGACTAGCAAACAATGAGCAGTTCTTC. Protein product: CASSPLGLANNEQFF.